The 10 T cell receptor beta chains below were found in one sample sequenced in a study of a mutant IDH1 vaccine in newly diagnosed glioma. Profiling relied on immunoSEQ multiplex PCR, and the TCRdb table lists in-frame clones only, not all of them. This table has 85,000 to 100,000 clones, about 82% appearing once. Documented time point: baseline, week 1 (first vaccination visit). Treatment meaning: pre-vaccination baseline after standard-of-care therapy. Source: PBMCs, taken from a glioma patient treated with radiotherapy, temozolomide or both. The receptors were gathered from a man aged 40-50 years with glioma.

This clone appeared once. The genes are TRBV2 and TRBJ2-1, with TRBD2 matching 10 bases. This CDR3 is built from 17 residues. Germline assignment: CDR1 SNHLY and CDR2 FYNNEI. J gave up 3 bases and V 3 bases, and 8 bases lay outside the gene matches. This CDR3 reads CASSDGLAGGLYNEQFF. The DNA for the CDR3 is TGTGCCAGCAGTGATGGATTAGCGGGAGGTCTCTACAATGAGCAGTTCTTC.

This rearrangement joins TRBV5-5 to TRBJ2-1; TRBD1 is a possible D gene (6 bases). V lost 1 base to trimming and J lost 10 bases, with 21 bases between them. CDR1 is SGHKS and CDR2 is YYEKEE in the germline V gene (reference sequence). This CDR3 has 16 amino acids. The CDR3 DNA sequence: TGTGCCAGCAGCTTGTGGCAGGGGTTCCCCAGCGAGGAGCAGTTCTTC. Translating gives CASSLWQGFPSEEQFF.

The V call is TRBV11-1, the J call TRBJ2-5; 10 nucleotides line up with TRBD1. The V gene's germline CDR1 is SGHAT and CDR2 FQDESV (reference sequence). V gave up 6 bases and J gave up 5 bases; unmatched junction bases: 6. The CDR3 runs 14 residues. Written as DNA, the CDR3 is TGTGCCAGCAGGAAGGGACAGGGGAGGGAGACCCAGTACTTC. Protein: CASRKGQGRETQYF.

The chain carries TRBV7-2 and TRBJ2-7, with D maybe TRBD2 (6 bases). There are 15 residues in the CDR3. Trimming cost V 3 bases and J 1 base, with 13 bases left between them. CDR1 is SGHTA, CDR2 FQGNSA, per germline. CDR3 DNA sequence: TGTGCCAGCAGCTTCCCCGGGACTGCGTCCTACGAGCAGTACTTC. Translated: CASSFPGTASYEQYF.

This clone came up once. The chain links TRBV29-1 to TRBJ2-3; tentatively, D is TRBD2 (7 bases). V was shortened by 5 bases and J by 1 base, with 13 bases between the two germline ends. The germline V gene encodes CDR1 SQVTM and CDR2 ANQGSEA. CDR3 length equals 14 residues. DNA of the CDR3: TGCAGCGTTCGCGGGGGCGAGGGCACAGATACGCAGTATTTT. Amino acids: CSVRGGEGTDTQYF.

The DNA for the CDR3 is TGTGCCAGCAGCGGAAAAACAGGGGGCCTTAATGAAAAACTGTTTTTT. It translates to CASSGKTGGLNEKLFF. The gene calls are TRBV7-2 and TRBJ1-4; 9 nucleotides agree with TRBD1. The V gene end was trimmed by 5 bases and the J gene end by 4 bases; junction bases not matched to a gene: 8. Per the germline V gene, CDR1 is SGHTA and CDR2 is FQGNSA. The CDR3 runs 16 residues.

This clone occurred once. The chain recombines TRBV4-3 with TRBJ2-1; a weak D match, TRBD1 (5 bases). Trimming left V 0 bases short and J 5 bases short, with 11 bases between. Germline values: CDR1 LGHNA, CDR2 YSLEER. This CDR3 comprises 15 residues. In DNA, the CDR3 is TGCGCCAGCAGCCAAGATGCCAGGGTCCACAATGAGCAGTTCTTC. Amino acids: CASSQDARVHNEQFF.

V and J are TRBV6-6 and TRBJ2-6; 7 nucleotides match TRBD1. The V gene's germline CDR1 is MNHNY and CDR2 SVGAGI (reference sequence). Losses at the gene ends were 6 bases for V and 4 bases for J; bases not matched to a gene: 9. This CDR3 has 16 amino acids. CDR3: CASSTSDRAGANVLTF. In DNA, the CDR3 is TGTGCCAGCAGCACCTCTGACAGGGCCGGGGCCAACGTCCTGACTTTC.

The V gene is TRBV7-9, the J gene TRBJ2-2, with unresolved D. V was trimmed by 3 bases and J by 7 bases, leaving 18 bases between them. The length of the CDR3 is 16 residues. CDR1 is SEHNR, CDR2 FQNEAQ, per germline (reference sequence). The CDR3 sequence is CASSFGYRARHGELFF. CDR3 nucleotides: TGTGCCAGCAGCTTCGGATATAGGGCGAGGCACGGGGAGCTGTTTTTT.

The chain combines TRBV4-3 with TRBJ1-5; no clear D gene. V was pared by 0 bases and J by 7 bases, with 16 bases between. The CDR3 has 16 amino acids. CDR1 and CDR2 from the germline V gene are LGHNA and YSLEER. CDR3: CASSQDRRESGQPQHF. As DNA, the CDR3 is TGCGCCAGCAGCCAAGATAGGAGGGAGTCGGGACAGCCCCAGCATTTT.